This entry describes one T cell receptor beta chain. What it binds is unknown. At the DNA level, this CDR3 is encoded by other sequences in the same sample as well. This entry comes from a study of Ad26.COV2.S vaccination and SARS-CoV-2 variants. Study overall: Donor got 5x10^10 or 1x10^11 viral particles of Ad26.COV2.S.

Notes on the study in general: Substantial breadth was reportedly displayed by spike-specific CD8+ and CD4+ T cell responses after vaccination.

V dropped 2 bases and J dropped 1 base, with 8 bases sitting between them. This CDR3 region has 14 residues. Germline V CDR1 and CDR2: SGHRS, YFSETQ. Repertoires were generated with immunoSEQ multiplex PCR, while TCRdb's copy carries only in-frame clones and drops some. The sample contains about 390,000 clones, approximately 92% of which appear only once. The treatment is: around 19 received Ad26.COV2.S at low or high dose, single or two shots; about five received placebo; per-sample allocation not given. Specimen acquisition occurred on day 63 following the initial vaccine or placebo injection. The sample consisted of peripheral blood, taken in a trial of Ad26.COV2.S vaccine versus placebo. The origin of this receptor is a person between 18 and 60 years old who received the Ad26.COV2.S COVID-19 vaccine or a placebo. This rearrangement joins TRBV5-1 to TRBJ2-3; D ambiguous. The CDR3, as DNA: TGCGCCAGCAGCTTAGGTGGCGGCACAGATACGCAGTATTTT. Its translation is CASSLGGGTDTQYF.